The sequence of this T cell receptor beta chain was determined in a study of control samples from healthy donors and cancer patients. J was trimmed by 1 base and V by 4 bases; bases with no gene match: 8. Germline-derived CDR1 and CDR2 are SGHRS and YFSETQ. CDR3 length: 17 amino acids. The assay was immunoSEQ multiplex PCR, and TCRdb's table has in-frame clones only and misses some. Of over 150,000 clones in the sample, 96% are singletons; the top ten hold under 1.2%. Sequencing used blood. The V and J genes are TRBV5-1 and TRBJ1-1, with TRBD1 identical over 12 bases. This clonotype was obtained from a woman younger than 45 in good health. The CDR3 region is CASSPWGQGAPNTEAFF. The DNA for the CDR3 is TGCGCCAGCAGCCCTTGGGGACAGGGGGCCCCGAACACTGAAGCTTTCTTT.